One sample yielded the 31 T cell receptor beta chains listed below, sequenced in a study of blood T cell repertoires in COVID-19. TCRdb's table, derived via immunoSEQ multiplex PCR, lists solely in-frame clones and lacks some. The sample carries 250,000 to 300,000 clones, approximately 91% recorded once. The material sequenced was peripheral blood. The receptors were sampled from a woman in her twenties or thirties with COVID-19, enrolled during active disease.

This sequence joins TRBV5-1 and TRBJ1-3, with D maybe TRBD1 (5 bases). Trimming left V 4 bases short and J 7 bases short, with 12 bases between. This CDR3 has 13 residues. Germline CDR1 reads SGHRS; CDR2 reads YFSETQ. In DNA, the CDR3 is TGCGCCAGCAGCGGGGCAGGGAAGAACACCATATATTTT. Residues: CASSGAGKNTIYF.

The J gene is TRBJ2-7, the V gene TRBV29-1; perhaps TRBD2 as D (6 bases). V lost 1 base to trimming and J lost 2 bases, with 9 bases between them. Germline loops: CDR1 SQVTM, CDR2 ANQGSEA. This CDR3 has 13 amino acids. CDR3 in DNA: TGCAGCGTTGAAGGCGGGGCGCCCTACGAGCAGTACTTC. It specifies CSVEGGAPYEQYF.

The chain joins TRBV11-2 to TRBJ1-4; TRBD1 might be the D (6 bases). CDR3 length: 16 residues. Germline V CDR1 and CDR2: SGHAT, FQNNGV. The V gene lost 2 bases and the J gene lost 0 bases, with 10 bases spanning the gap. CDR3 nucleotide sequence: TGTGCCAGCAGCTTATACGGACAGTCAACTAATGAAAAACTGTTTTTT. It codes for CASSLYGQSTNEKLFF.

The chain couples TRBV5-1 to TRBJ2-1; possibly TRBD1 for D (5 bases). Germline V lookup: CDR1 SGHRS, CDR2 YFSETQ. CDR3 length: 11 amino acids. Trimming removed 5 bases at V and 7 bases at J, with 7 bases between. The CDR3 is CASRQVNEQFF. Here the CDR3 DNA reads TGCGCCAGCAGACAGGTTAATGAGCAGTTCTTC.

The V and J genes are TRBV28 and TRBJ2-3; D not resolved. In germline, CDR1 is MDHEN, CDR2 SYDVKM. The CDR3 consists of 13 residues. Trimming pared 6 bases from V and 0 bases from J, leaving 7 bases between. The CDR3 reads CASRKPSTDTQYF. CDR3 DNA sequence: TGTGCCAGCAGAAAGCCCAGCACAGATACGCAGTATTTT.

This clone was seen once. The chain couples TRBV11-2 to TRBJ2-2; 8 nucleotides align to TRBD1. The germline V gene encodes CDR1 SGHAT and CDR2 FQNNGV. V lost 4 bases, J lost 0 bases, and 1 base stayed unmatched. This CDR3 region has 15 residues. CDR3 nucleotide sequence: TGTGCCAGCAGCTGGGGACAGGCGAACACCGGGGAGCTGTTTTTT. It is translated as CASSWGQANTGELFF. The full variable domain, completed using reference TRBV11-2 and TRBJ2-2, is EAGVAQSPRYKIIEKRQSVAFWCNPISGHATLYWYQQILGQGPKLLIQFQNNGVVDDSQLPKDRFSAERLKGVDSTLKIQPAKLEDSAVYLCASSWGQANTGELFFGEGSRLTVL.

The CDR3 protein is CASSPRAGANTGELFF. The CDR3 coding sequence is TGTGCCAGCTCACCACGGGCGGGGGCGAACACCGGGGAGCTGTTTTTT. This sequence joins TRBV18 and TRBJ2-2; TRBD2 matches 7 bases. Germline-derived CDR1 and CDR2 are KGHSH and LQKENI. Trimming cost V 1 base and J 0 bases; bases outside gene matches: 2. This CDR3 region has 16 residues.

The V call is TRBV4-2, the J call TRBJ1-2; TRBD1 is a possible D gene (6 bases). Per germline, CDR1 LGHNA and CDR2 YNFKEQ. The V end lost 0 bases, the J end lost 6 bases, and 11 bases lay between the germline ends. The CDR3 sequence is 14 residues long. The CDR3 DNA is TGTGCCAGCAGCCAAGAATCAGGGGATGATGGCTACACCTTC. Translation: CASSQESGDDGYTF.

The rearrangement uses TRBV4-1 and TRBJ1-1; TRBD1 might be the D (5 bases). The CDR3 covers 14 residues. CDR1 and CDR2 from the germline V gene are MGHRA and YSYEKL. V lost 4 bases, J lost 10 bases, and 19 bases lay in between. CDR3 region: CASSPIGIGGGAFF. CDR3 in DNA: TGCGCCAGCAGCCCGATTGGGATTGGGGGGGGAGCTTTCTTT.

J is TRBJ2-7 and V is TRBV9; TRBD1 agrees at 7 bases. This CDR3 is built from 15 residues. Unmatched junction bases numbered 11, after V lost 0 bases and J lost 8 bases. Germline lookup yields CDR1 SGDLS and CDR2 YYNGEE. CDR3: CASSVEGQPATKQYF. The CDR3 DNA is TGTGCCAGCAGCGTAGAGGGACAGCCCGCTACCAAGCAGTACTTC.

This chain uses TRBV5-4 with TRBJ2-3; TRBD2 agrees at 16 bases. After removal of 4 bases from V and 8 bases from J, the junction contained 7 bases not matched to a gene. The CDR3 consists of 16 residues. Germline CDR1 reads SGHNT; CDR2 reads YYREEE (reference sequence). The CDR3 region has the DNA TGTGCCAGCAGCCCCGGGACTAGCGGGAGGGCGGGTACGCAGTATTTT. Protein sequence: CASSPGTSGRAGTQYF.

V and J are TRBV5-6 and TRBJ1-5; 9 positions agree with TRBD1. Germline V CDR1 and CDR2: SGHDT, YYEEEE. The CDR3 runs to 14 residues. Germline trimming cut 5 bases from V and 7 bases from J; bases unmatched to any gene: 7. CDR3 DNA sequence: TGTGCCAGCAGTTTCGGACAGGGGAGGCAGCCCCAGCATTTT. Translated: CASSFGQGRQPQHF.

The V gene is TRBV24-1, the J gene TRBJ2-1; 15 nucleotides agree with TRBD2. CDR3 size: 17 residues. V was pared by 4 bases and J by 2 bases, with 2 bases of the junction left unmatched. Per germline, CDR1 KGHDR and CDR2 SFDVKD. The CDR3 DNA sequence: TGTGCCACCAGTGACGGACTAGCGGGAGGGCCCTACAATGAGCAGTTCTTC. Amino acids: CATSDGLAGGPYNEQFF.

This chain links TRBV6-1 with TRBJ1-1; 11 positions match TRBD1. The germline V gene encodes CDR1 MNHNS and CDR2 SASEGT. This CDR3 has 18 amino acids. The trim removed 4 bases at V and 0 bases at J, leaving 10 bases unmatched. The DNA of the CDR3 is TGTGCCAGCAGTGCCTATCGGACAGGGGGCACCATGAACACTGAAGCTTTCTTT. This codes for CASSAYRTGGTMNTEAFF.

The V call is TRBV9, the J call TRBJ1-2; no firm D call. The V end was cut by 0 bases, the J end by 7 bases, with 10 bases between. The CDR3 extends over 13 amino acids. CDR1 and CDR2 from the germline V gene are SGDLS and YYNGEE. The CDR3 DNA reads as TGTGCCAGCAGCGTAGGTTGGAGGATTGGCTACACCTTC. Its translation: CASSVGWRIGYTF.

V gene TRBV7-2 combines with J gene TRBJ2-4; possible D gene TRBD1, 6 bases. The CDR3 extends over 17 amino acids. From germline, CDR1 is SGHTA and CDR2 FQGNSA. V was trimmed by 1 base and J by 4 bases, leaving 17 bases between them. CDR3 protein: CASSLVLGGWEKNIQYF. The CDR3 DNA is TGTGCCAGCAGCTTAGTTCTAGGGGGTTGGGAGAAAAACATTCAGTACTTC. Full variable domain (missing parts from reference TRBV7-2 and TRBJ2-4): GAGVSQSPSNKVTEKGKDVELRCDPISGHTALYWYRQSLGQGLEFLIYFQGNSAPDKSGLPSDRFSAERTGGSVSTLTIQRTQQEDSAVYLCASSLVLGGWEKNIQYFGAGTRLSVL.

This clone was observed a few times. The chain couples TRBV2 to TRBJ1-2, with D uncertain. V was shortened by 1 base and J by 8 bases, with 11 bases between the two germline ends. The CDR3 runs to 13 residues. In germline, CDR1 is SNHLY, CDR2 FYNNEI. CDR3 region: CASSEVGERGYTF. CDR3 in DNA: TGTGCCAGCAGTGAAGTCGGGGAACGAGGCTACACCTTC.

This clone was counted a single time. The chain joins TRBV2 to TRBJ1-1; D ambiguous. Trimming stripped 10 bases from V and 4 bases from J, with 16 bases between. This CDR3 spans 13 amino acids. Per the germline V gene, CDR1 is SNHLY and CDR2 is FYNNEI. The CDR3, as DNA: TGTGCCATCACTCGACAAGCCGGCACTGAAGCTTTCTTT. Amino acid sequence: CAITRQAGTEAFF.

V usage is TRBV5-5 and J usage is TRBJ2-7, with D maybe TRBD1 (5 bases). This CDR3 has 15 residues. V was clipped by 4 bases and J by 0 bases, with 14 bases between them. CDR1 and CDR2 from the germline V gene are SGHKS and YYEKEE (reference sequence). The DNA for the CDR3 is TGTGCCAGCAGCGTCGGACACCTCCTCTCCTACGAGCAGTACTTC. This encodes CASSVGHLLSYEQYF.

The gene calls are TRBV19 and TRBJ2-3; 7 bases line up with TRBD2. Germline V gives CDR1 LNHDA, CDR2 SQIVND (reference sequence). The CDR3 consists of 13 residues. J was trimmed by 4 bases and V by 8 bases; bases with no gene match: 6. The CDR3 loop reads CASRGGPADTQYF. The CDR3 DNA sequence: TGTGCCAGTCGGGGAGGGCCTGCAGATACGCAGTATTTT. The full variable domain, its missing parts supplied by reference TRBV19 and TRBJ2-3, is DGGITQSPKYLFRKEGQNVTLSCEQNLNHDAMYWYRQDPGQGLRLIYYSQIVNDFQKGDIAEGYSVSREKKESFPLTVTSAQKNPTAFYLCASRGGPADTQYFGPGTRLTVL.

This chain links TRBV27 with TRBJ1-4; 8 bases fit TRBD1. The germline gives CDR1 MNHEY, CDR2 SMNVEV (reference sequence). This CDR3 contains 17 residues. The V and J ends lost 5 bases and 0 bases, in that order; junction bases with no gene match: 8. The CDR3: CASSRTGGLATNEKLFF. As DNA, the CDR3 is TGTGCCAGCAGTCGAACAGGGGGACTTGCAACTAATGAAAAACTGTTTTTT.

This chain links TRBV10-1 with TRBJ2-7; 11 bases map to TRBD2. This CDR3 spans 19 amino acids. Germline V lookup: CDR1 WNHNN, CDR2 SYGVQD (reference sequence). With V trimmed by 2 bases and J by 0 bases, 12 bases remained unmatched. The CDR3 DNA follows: TGCGCCAGCAGTGAGAGCAACTCATATAGCGGGGGGGGCTCCTACGAGCAGTACTTC. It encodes CASSESNSYSGGGSYEQYF.

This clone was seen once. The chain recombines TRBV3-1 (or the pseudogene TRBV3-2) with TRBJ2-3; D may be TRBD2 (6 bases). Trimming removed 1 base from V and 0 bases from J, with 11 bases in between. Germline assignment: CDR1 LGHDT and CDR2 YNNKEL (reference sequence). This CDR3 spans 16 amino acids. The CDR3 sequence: CASSQVGLASTDTQYF. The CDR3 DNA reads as TGTGCCAGCAGCCAAGTAGGCCTAGCGAGCACAGATACGCAGTATTTT.

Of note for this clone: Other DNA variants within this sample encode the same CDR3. Here the CDR3 reads CASSLEETQYF. The CDR3 region has the DNA TGTGCCAGCAGTTTGGAGGAGACCCAGTACTTC. The genes are TRBV12-3 or TRBV12-4 and TRBJ2-5; D is undetermined. Trimming cost V 3 bases and J 5 bases, with 4 bases left between them. The length of the CDR3 is 11 residues.

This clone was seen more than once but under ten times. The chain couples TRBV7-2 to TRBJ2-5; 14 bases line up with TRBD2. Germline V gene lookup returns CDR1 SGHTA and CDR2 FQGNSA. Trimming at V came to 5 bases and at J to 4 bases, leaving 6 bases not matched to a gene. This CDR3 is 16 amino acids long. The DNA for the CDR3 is TGTGCCAGCAGCCCTGGGACTAGCGGGAGTATAGAGACCCAGTACTTC. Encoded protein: CASSPGTSGSIETQYF.

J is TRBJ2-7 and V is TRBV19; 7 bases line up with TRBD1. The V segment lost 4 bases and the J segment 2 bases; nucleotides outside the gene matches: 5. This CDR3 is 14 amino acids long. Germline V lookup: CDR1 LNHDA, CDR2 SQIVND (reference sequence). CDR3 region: CASSTFQGAYEQYF. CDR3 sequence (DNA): TGTGCCAGTAGTACGTTCCAGGGGGCCTACGAGCAGTACTTC.

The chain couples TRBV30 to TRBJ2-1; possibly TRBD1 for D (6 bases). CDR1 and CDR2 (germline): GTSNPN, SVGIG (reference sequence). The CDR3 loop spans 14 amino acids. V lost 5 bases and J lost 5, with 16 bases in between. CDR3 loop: CAWRPDRGNNEQFF. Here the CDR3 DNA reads TGTGCCTGGCGGCCGGACAGAGGGAACAATGAGCAGTTCTTC.

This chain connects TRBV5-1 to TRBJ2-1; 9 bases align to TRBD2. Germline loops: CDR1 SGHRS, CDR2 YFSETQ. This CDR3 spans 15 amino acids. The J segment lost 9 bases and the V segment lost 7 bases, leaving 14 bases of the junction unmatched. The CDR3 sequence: CASVASGTRQGEQFF. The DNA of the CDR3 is TGCGCCAGCGTGGCTAGCGGGACCAGACAAGGTGAGCAGTTCTTC.

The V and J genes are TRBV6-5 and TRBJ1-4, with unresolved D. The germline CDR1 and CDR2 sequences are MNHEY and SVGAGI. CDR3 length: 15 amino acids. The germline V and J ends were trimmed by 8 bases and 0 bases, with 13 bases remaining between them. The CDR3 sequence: CASGRQVATNEKLFF. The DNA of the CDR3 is TGTGCCAGCGGAAGACAAGTTGCAACTAATGAAAAACTGTTTTTT.

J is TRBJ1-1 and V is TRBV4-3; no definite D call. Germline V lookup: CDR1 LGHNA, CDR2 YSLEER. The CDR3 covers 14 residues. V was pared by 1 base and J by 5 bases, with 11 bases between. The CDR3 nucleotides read TGCGCCAGCAGCCAAGGGCCGGGGTGGACTGAAGCTTTCTTT. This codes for CASSQGPGWTEAFF.

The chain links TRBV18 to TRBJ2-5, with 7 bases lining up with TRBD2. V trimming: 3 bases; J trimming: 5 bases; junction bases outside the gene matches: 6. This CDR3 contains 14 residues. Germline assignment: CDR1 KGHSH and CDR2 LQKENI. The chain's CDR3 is CASSPREIGETQYF. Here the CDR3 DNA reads TGTGCCAGCTCACCGCGGGAGATTGGGGAGACCCAGTACTTC.